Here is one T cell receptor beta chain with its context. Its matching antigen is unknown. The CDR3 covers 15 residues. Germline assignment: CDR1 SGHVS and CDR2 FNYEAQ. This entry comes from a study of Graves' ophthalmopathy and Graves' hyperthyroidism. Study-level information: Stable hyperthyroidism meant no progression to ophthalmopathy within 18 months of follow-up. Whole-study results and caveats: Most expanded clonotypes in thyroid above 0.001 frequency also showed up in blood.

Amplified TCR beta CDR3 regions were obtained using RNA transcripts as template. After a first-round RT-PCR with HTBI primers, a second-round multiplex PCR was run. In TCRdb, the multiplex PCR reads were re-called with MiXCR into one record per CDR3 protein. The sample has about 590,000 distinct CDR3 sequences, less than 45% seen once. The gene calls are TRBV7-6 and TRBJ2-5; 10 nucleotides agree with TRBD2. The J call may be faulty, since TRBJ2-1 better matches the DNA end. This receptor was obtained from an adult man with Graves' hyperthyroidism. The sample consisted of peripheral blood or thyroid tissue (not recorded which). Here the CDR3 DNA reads TGTGCCAGCAGCTCTCCGGGACTAGCGAGGAATGAGCAGTTCTTC. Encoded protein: CASSSPGLARNEQFF.